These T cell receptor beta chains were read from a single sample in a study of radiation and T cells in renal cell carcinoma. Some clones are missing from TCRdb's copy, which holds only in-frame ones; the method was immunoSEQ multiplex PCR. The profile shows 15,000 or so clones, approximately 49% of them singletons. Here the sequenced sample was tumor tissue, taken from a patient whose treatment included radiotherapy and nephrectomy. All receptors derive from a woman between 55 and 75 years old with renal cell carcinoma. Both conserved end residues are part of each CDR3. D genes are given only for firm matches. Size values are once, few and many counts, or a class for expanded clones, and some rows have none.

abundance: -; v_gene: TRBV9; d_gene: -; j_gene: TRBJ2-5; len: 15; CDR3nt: TGTGCCAGCAGCCTAGGGACACGACAAGGGGAGACCCAGTACTTC; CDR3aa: CASSLGTRQGETQYF
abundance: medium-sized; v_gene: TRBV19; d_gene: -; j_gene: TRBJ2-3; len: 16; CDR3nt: TGTGCCAGTAGTCTTAGACAGTCTTCTAGCACAGATACGCAGTATTTT; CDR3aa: CASSLRQSSSTDTQYF
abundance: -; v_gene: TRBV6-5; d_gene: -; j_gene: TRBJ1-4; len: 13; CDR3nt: TGTGCCAGCAGATTGACCCTTAATGAAAAACTGTTTTTT; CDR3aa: CASRLTLNEKLFF
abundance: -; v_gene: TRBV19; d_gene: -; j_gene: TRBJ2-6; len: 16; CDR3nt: TGTGCCAGTAGTGTCGCGAGGGGCTCTGGGGCCAACGTCCTGACTTTC; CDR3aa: CASSVARGSGANVLTF
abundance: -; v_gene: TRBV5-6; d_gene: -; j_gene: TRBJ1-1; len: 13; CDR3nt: TGTGCCAGCAGCTTGAGCAGGGCCACTGAAGCTTTCTTT; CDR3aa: CASSLSRATEAFF
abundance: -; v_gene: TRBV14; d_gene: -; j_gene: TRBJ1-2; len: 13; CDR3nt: TGTGCCAGCAGAGCCGGCGGGAGAACTGGCTACACCTTC; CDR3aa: CASRAGGRTGYTF
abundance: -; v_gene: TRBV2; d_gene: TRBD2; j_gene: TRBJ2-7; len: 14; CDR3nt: TGTGCCAGCAGTGGTCCGGGGACTAGCGGGAGTCTGTACTTC; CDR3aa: CASSGPGTSGSLYF
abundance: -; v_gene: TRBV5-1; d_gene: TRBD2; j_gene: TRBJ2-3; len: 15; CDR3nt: TGCGCCAGCAGCATTGTAGCGGGAGCTCCAGATACGCAGTATTTT; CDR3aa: CASSIVAGAPDTQYF
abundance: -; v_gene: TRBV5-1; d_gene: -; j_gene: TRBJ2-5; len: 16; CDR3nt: TGCGCCAGCAGCTTGGTGAGTCCCGGCAGGGGAGAGACCCAGTACTTC; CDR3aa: CASSLVSPGRGETQYF
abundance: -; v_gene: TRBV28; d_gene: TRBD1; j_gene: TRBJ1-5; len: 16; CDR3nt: TGTGCCAGCAGTGGAGGAGGGGACAGGGGGCTTCAGCCCCAGCATTTT; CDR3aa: CASSGGGDRGLQPQHF
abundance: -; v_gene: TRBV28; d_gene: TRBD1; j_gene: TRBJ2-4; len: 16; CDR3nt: TGTGCCAGCGGTCCACAGGGGACGGTGTCCAAAAACATTCAGTACTTC; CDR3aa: CASGPQGTVSKNIQYF
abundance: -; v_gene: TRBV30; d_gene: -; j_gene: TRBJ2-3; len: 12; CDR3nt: TGTGCCTGGAACGGACGGGCAGATACGCAGTATTTT; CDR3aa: CAWNGRADTQYF
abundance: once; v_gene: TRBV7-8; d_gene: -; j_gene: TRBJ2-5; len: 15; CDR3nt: TGTGCCAGCAGCTTAGAACGGTTACTACAAGAGACCCAGTACTTC; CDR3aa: CASSLERLLQETQYF
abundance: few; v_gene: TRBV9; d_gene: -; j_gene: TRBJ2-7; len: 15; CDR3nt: TGTGCCAGCAGCTTACCGGGGACACCTTCCTACGAGCAGTACTTC; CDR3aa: CASSLPGTPSYEQYF
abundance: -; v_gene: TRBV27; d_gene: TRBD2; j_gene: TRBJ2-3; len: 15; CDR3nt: TGTGCCAGCAGCTTGAGCGGGGGAGTGGTAGATACGCAGTATTTT; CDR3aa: CASSLSGGVVDTQYF
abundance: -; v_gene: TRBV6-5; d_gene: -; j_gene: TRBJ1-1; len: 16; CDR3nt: TGTGCCAGCAGTTACTGGGGGGGCCGGATGAACACTGAAGCTTTCTTT; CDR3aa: CASSYWGGRMNTEAFF
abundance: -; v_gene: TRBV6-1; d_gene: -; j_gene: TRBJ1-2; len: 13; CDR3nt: TGTGCCAGCAGTGGTAGATCTAACTATGGCTACACCTTC; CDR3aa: CASSGRSNYGYTF
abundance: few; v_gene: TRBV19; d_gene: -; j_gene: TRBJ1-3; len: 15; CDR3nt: TGTGCCAGTAGTATGGGACGCTTCTCTGGAAACACCATATATTTT; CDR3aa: CASSMGRFSGNTIYF
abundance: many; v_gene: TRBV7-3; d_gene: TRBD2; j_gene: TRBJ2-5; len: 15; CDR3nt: TGTGCCAGCAGCCTGACTAGCGGGAGGGGCGAGACCCAGTACTTC; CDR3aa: CASSLTSGRGETQYF
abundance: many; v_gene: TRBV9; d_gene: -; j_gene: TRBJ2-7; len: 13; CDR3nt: TGTGCCAGCAGCGAATATGACAGCTACGAGCAGTACTTC; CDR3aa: CASSEYDSYEQYF